The 22 T cell receptor beta chains presented below share a single source sample, sequenced in a study of T-cell reconstitution after alpha-beta-depleted transplantation in children. Unique molecular identifiers were built into the TCRbeta library. From the PCR reads, TCRdb called clonotypes with MiXCR, one entry per CDR3 protein. The table records about 460,000 distinct CDR3 sequences, under 15% of them present only once. Sequenced here: PBMCs from the stem cell graft donor, sampled from the stem cell graft. The receptors were gathered from a human donor who donated a stem cell graft to a child with combined immunodeficiency.

This clonotype was observed a few times. V is TRBV5-1 and J is TRBJ2-3, with TRBD2 matching 7 bases. This CDR3 contains 16 residues. The V segment lost 2 bases and the J segment 2 bases; nucleotides outside the gene matches: 8. Looked up from germline, CDR1 is SGHRS and CDR2 is YFSETQ. CDR3 protein: CASSFPSGVSTDTQYF. The CDR3 DNA is TGCGCCAGCAGCTTCCCTAGCGGAGTTTCCACAGATACGCAGTATTTT.

This chain connects TRBV12-3 or TRBV12-4 to TRBJ1-2; D unresolved. This CDR3 contains 13 residues. Trimming left V 3 bases short and J 2 bases short, with 7 bases between. As DNA, the CDR3 is TGTGCCAGCAGTTTCGGGGAGAACTATGGCTACACCTTC. It translates to CASSFGENYGYTF.

This clonotype has only a few counts. The chain combines TRBV27 with TRBJ2-3; a possible D gene is TRBD1 (5 bases). Germline-derived CDR1 and CDR2 are MNHEY and SMNVEV (reference sequence). The CDR3 is made up of 14 amino acids. The V gene lost 6 bases and the J gene lost 7 bases, with 17 bases spanning the gap. DNA of the CDR3: TGTGCCAGCAGCCCATGGGGCCCCGAACATACGCAGTATTTT. Translating it yields CASSPWGPEHTQYF.

This clonotype was detected only a few times. One end of the junction fails to match germline, which may point to a read error. The chain joins TRBV4-3 to TRBJ2-7, with a tentative D call TRBD1 (5 bases). Germline-derived CDR1 and CDR2 are LGHNA and YSLEER. The CDR3 runs 13 residues. DNA for the CDR3: TGCGCCAGCAGCCGGTTTCGTGGGTCACACAGGATCTTC. Amino acids: CASSRFRGSHRIF.

The chain employs TRBV5-6 and TRBJ2-3; 9 nucleotides match TRBD2. Germline V gene data show CDR1 as SGHDT and CDR2 as YYEEEE. This CDR3 region has 17 residues. V lost 4 bases and J lost 2; bases outside the gene matches: 11. CDR3 DNA sequence: TGTGCCAGCAGCGCGACCCTGGGACTAGCCCCCACAGATACGCAGTATTTT. It is translated as CASSATLGLAPTDTQYF.

Many counts were recorded for this clonotype. In DNA, the CDR3 is TGTGCCAGCAGCCAGGGAGACAGGCTCTACAATGAGCAGTTCTTC. Encoded protein: CASSQGDRLYNEQFF. This chain joins TRBV3-1 and TRBJ2-1; TRBD1 is a possible D gene (6 bases). Trimming stripped 3 bases from V and 3 bases from J, with 12 bases between. Germline CDR1 is LGHDT and CDR2 is YNNKEL (reference sequence). There are 15 residues in the CDR3.

This clonotype appeared a few times. The chain combines TRBV27 with TRBJ2-7; no firm D call. Germline assignment: CDR1 MNHEY and CDR2 SMNVEV (reference sequence). Trimming took 2 bases from V and 3 from J, leaving 14 bases between them. This CDR3 is built from 15 residues. The DNA for the CDR3 is TGTGCCAGCAGTTTAGAGGTCGGCCAGATCTACGAGCAGTACTTC. Its translation: CASSLEVGQIYEQYF.

This clonotype was seen only a few times. A junction boundary mismatches the germline segment, possibly from a read error. This rearrangement joins TRBV15 to TRBJ2-4; maybe TRBD1 (6 bases). The CDR3 extends over 12 amino acids. Germline CDR1 reads LNHNV; CDR2 reads YYDKDF (reference sequence). The CDR3 coding sequence is TGTGCCACCAGCAGAGACAGGGGAAACCCGCTCTTC. Protein product: CATSRDRGNPLF.

The chain combines TRBV6-5 with TRBJ2-7; 12 bases are shared with TRBD1. CDR1 is MNHEY and CDR2 is SVGAGI in the germline V gene. The CDR3 totals 15 residues. Germline trimming cut 2 bases from V and 6 bases from J; bases unmatched to any gene: 5. CDR3 nucleotide sequence: TGTGCCAGCAGTTACAGGGGACAGGGGGCCATCGAGCAGTACTTC. It specifies CASSYRGQGAIEQYF.

This clonotype occurred many times. V gene TRBV5-1 combines with J gene TRBJ1-2; 7 bases align to TRBD1. Germline loops: CDR1 SGHRS, CDR2 YFSETQ. V shed 4 bases and J 5 bases; nucleotides not matched to a gene: 8. CDR3 length: 14 residues. CDR3 sequence: CASSATPGQYGYTF. In DNA form, the CDR3 reads TGCGCCAGCAGCGCCACTCCGGGACAGTATGGCTACACCTTC.

The sample holds a few counts of this clonotype. The chain has TRBV6-1 and TRBJ2-2; TRBD2 agrees at 12 bases. Looked up from germline, CDR1 is MNHNS and CDR2 is SASEGT. V dropped 4 bases and J dropped 4; count of bases not matched to a gene: 4. The CDR3 covers 16 residues. The CDR3 spells CASSVGLAGSTGELFF. CDR3 bases: TGTGCCAGCAGTGTAGGACTAGCGGGAAGCACCGGGGAGCTGTTTTTT.

V usage is TRBV20-1 and J usage is TRBJ2-5; D remains unclear. Germline assignment: CDR1 DFQATT and CDR2 SNEGSKA (reference sequence). With 4 bases removed from V and 5 bases from J, the gap between germline ends came to 11 bases. The CDR3 runs to 12 residues. The CDR3 DNA follows: TGCAGTGCTACACACACGGCGGAGACCCAGTACTTC. Protein product: CSATHTAETQYF.

This clonotype was detected ten times or more. The chain links TRBV6-2 or TRBV6-3 to TRBJ2-1; D is unresolved. CDR3 length equals 13 residues. Germline assignment: CDR1 MNHEY and CDR2 SVGEGT. Trimming removed 7 bases from V and 1 base from J, with 8 bases in between. CDR3: CASMAPSYNEQFF. In nucleotides, the CDR3 is TGTGCCAGCATGGCCCCATCCTACAATGAGCAGTTCTTC.

The chain links TRBV2 to TRBJ1-3, with no clear D. The CDR3 consists of 16 residues. Germline CDR1 SNHLY, CDR2 FYNNEI. The V end lost 6 bases, the J end lost 0 bases, and 15 bases lay between the germline ends. The CDR3 coding sequence is TGTGCCAGCAGGCAGCAAAAAAAGAGCTCTGGAAACACCATATATTTT. Translated: CASRQQKKSSGNTIYF. Full variable domain (remainder filled in from reference TRBV2 and TRBJ1-3): EPEVTQTPSHQVTQMGQEVILRCVPISNHLYFYWYRQILGQKVEFLVSFYNNEISEKSEIFDDQFSVERPDGSNFTLKIRSTKLEDSAMYFCASRQQKKSSGNTIYFGEGSWLTVV.

At least ten counts were recorded for this clonotype. This chain joins TRBV28 and TRBJ1-5, with D possibly being TRBD1 (5 bases). CDR1 is MDHEN, CDR2 SYDVKM, per germline. Trimming removed 5 bases at V and 0 bases at J, with 20 bases between. CDR3 length: 18 amino acids. The CDR3 protein is CASSVRDGILYSNQPQHF. CDR3 DNA sequence: TGTGCCAGCAGTGTCCGGGACGGAATTCTGTATAGCAATCAGCCCCAGCATTTT.

This clonotype was observed a handful of times. This rearrangement joins TRBV18 to TRBJ2-7; TRBD2 aligns across 11 bases. The V and J ends lost 5 bases and 5 bases, in that order; junction bases with no gene match: 11. Per the germline V gene, CDR1 is KGHSH and CDR2 is LQKENI. CDR3 length: 16 residues. CDR3 in DNA: TGTGCCAGCTCAGGGCTAGCGGGAGGCCCCTTGGACGAGCAGTACTTC. Its protein product is CASSGLAGGPLDEQYF.

This clonotype was counted at least ten times. This rearrangement joins TRBV27 to TRBJ2-1; D is possibly TRBD2 (6 bases). V shed 2 bases and J shed 0 bases, with 11 bases lying between them. The CDR3 loop spans 16 amino acids. Germline V gives CDR1 MNHEY, CDR2 SMNVEV (reference sequence). The CDR3, as DNA: TGTGCCAGCAGTTTAGCTGGGGGACTCTCCTACAATGAGCAGTTCTTC. Protein: CASSLAGGLSYNEQFF.

This clonotype has more than one count but fewer than ten. This chain links TRBV12-3 or TRBV12-4 with TRBJ1-1; 8 nucleotides agree with TRBD1. V lost 3 bases to trimming and J lost 5 bases; unmatched junction nucleotides: 11. CDR3 length: 16 residues. This chain's CDR3 is CASSFGQGARWTEAFF. The CDR3 bases are TGTGCCAGCAGTTTTGGTCAGGGGGCGAGGTGGACTGAAGCTTTCTTT.

The sample holds a few counts of this clonotype. The chain recombines TRBV10-3 with TRBJ1-2; maybe TRBD1 (5 bases). The CDR3 is made up of 15 amino acids. Germline assignment: CDR1 ENHRY and CDR2 SYGVKD. V lost 0 bases and J lost 3, with 11 bases in between. The CDR3 is CAISESGTGHYGYTF. The CDR3 bases are TGTGCCATCAGTGAGTCGGGAACGGGACACTATGGCTACACCTTC.

This clonotype appeared once. V and J are TRBV12-3 or TRBV12-4 and TRBJ2-7; the D call may be TRBD1 or TRBD2 (5 bases each). The V end lost 5 bases, the J end lost 7 bases, and 21 bases lay between the germline ends. The CDR3 runs 15 residues. The CDR3 here is CASSRDVLRGREQYF. CDR3 coding DNA: TGTGCCAGCAGTCGGGACGTACTACGGGGTAGGGAGCAGTACTTC.

The rearrangement joins TRBV7-9 to TRBJ2-5, with TRBD2 matching 11 bases. V was pared by 1 base and J by 4 bases, with 5 bases of the junction left unmatched. The length of the CDR3 is 16 residues. Germline V gene lookup returns CDR1 SEHNR and CDR2 FQNEAQ (reference sequence). The CDR3 here is CASSLDRLAGGETQYF. The CDR3 coding sequence is TGTGCCAGCAGCTTAGATCGGCTAGCGGGAGGAGAGACCCAGTACTTC.

The sample holds a few counts of this clonotype. This chain links TRBV2 with TRBJ2-2, with TRBD2 matching over 11 bases. The V gene end was trimmed by 8 bases and the J gene end by 0 bases; junction bases not matched to a gene: 5. There are 16 residues in the CDR3. Germline V gene sequence: CDR1 SNHLY, CDR2 FYNNEI. The CDR3 coding sequence is TGTGCCAGCGCCCAGACTAGCGGGGCGAACACCGGGGAGCTGTTTTTT. Translation: CASAQTSGANTGELFF.